Listed below are T cell receptor beta chains from one sample, sequenced in a study of technical replicates of blood from a handful of donors. Sequencing was performed with immunoSEQ multiplex PCR; in TCRdb, only in-frame clones are kept and a portion is missing. In the table there are approximately 69,000 clones, approximately 96% of which are singletons. The sequenced material came from T cells isolated from PBMCs. The receptors were gathered from a human donor in good health. The CDR3 runs from the conserved cysteine through the conserved F or W. A D gene is named only where the DNA matches it firmly. For some rows the clone size is stated as once, few or many, or as a class when expanded; others skip it.

NA	TRBV19	TRBJ2-7	NA	TGTGCCAGTAGTACCCCCCAGAGCGGAATCTACGAGCAGTACTTC	CASSTPQSGIYEQYF
NA	TRBV11-3	TRBJ1-1	NA	TGTGCCAGCAGCTTAGAGCCAGGTGCTGAAGCTTTCTTT	CASSLEPGAEAFF
NA	TRBV5-1	TRBJ1-1	NA	TGCGCCAGCACCCTAGGGGGAGATAAGGCTTTCTTT	CASTLGGDKAFF
TRBD2	TRBV5-4	TRBJ2-3	once	TGTGCCAGCAGCTTGCGGCTAGCGGGGGGGAGAAGCACAGATACGCAGTATTTT	CASSLRLAGGRSTDTQYF
TRBD1	TRBV9	TRBJ1-5	NA	TGTGCCAGCAGCCGTGGACAGGGCTTGGGTCAGCCCCAGCATTTT	CASSRGQGLGQPQHF
NA	TRBV7-6	TRBJ1-5	NA	TGTGCCAGCAGCTTGCAGGGGCGGGAGTTCAATCAGCCCCAGCATTTT	CASSLQGREFNQPQHF
TRBD2	TRBV4-1	TRBJ2-7	NA	TGCGCCAGCAGCCAAGTGGGTAGCGGGTCCTACGAGCAGTACTTC	CASSQVGSGSYEQYF
NA	TRBV7-2	TRBJ1-1	NA	TGTGCCAGCAGCTTAGAACTCCGGTCCCCTGAAGCTTTCTTT	CASSLELRSPEAFF
TRBD2	TRBV11-3	TRBJ2-7	NA	TGTGCCAGCAGCTTAGATCCTAGCGGGGGAAGTCTCAAGCAGTACTTC	CASSLDPSGGSLKQYF
NA	TRBV5-1	TRBJ1-1	NA	TGCGCCAGCAGCTTCCAGGACAGAGCAGAAGCTTTCTTT	CASSFQDRAEAFF
NA	TRBV4-1	TRBJ1-2	NA	TGCGCCAGCAGCGTATACAGGGAGTCTAACTATGGCTACACCTTC	CASSVYRESNYGYTF
NA	TRBV6-5	TRBJ2-5	NA	TGTGCCAGCAGTTACTCTGGCAGGGAAGAGACCCAGTACTTC	CASSYSGREETQYF
TRBD1	TRBV7-8	TRBJ1-2	once	TGTGCCAGCAGCTTGAGCCGGACAGGGTCTAACTATGGCTACACCTTC	CASSLSRTGSNYGYTF
TRBD2	TRBV4-2	TRBJ2-7	NA	TGTGCCAGCAGCCAAGAGAATTGGGGACTAGCGGGAGAAGCATACGAGCAGTACTTC	CASSQENWGLAGEAYEQYF
NA	TRBV5-1	TRBJ1-5	NA	TGCGCCAGCAGCCTTGTCGGGGGAAATCAGCCCCAGCATTTT	CASSLVGGNQPQHF
TRBD2	TRBV29-1	TRBJ2-3	NA	TGCAGCGCTGACCTGCTACTAGCGGGGGTTCAGGCAGATACGCAGTATTTT	CSADLLLAGVQADTQYF
TRBD2	TRBV2	TRBJ2-3	NA	TGTGCCAGCACTGATCGGCGGGGGGGCAAAGATACGCAGTATTTT	CASTDRRGGKDTQYF
TRBD1	TRBV4-1	TRBJ1-5	NA	TGCGCCAGCAGCCAAGATCGGACAGGGGGGGGTCAGCCCCAGCATTTT	CASSQDRTGGGQPQHF
NA	TRBV4-2	TRBJ1-1	once	TGTGCCAGCAGCCAACCGGACAGGAACACTGAAGCTTTCTTT	CASSQPDRNTEAFF
NA	TRBV28	TRBJ1-1	NA	TGTGCCAGCAGCCGGACCTCAGCGACAGGGAACACTGAAGCTTTCTTT	CASSRTSATGNTEAFF
NA	TRBV20-1	TRBJ1-2	NA	TGCAGTGCTAGCCCAGGGGTCGGCTACACCTTC	CSASPGVGYTF
NA	TRBV5-6	TRBJ2-3	NA	TGTGCCAGCAGCTTCAAAGGGAGGGGGACAAGAACCACAGATACGCAGTATTTT	CASSFKGRGTRTTDTQYF
NA	TRBV2	TRBJ2-2	NA	TGTGCCAGCAATGGCAGGACACTATCCACCGGGGAGCTGTTTTTT	CASNGRTLSTGELFF
NA	TRBV27	TRBJ1-1	once	TGTGCCAGCAGTTCGGGGGTCTACCAGAACACTGAAGCTTTCTTT	CASSSGVYQNTEAFF
NA	TRBV14	TRBJ1-3	NA	TGTGCCAGCAGCCAAGATGTGTGGGACACAAATGGAAACACCATATATTTT	CASSQDVWDTNGNTIYF
NA	TRBV5-4	TRBJ1-1	once	TGTGCCAGCAGCCCTTTGGCGGTTAGTGGGGCGATCGCTGAAGCTTTCTTT	CASSPLAVSGAIAEAFF
NA	TRBV7-8	TRBJ1-1	NA	TGTGCCAGCAGCTTATATGATGGCAGAAGATCGAACACTGAAGCTTTCTTT	CASSLYDGRRSNTEAFF
TRBD2	TRBV12-5	TRBJ2-5	NA	TGTGCTAGTGGTTTCCTCATTTACCGGGACTACCCGTCGAGGAAAGAGACCCAGTACTTC	CASGFLIYRDYPSRKETQYF
NA	TRBV10-3	TRBJ1-1	NA	TGTGCCACTACAGGGCAGGGGAGTGGCGGAGCTTTCTTT	CATTGQGSGGAFF
NA	TRBV19	TRBJ1-4	once	TGTGCCAGTGCGGCAATGACAACTAATGAAAAACTGTTTTTT	CASAAMTTNEKLFF
NA	TRBV5-1	TRBJ1-4	NA	TGCGCCAGCAGCTTGACAGGCCTAACTAATGAAAAACTGTTTTTT	CASSLTGLTNEKLFF
TRBD2	TRBV11-2	TRBJ2-3	NA	TGTGCCAGCAGCGAGCGGGAGGCGTCAGATACGCAGTATTTT	CASSEREASDTQYF
NA	TRBV5-3	TRBJ1-6	NA	TGTGCCAGAAGCTTGGGAGGGTATAATTCACCCCTCCACTTT	CARSLGGYNSPLHF
NA	TRBV5-6	TRBJ2-2	once	TGTGCCAGCAGCTTCCGGACTACCGTGTACACCGGGGAGCTGTTTTTT	CASSFRTTVYTGELFF
NA	TRBV7-6	TRBJ2-3	NA	TGTGCCAGCAGCCGCGGGGATACGCAGTATTTT	CASSRGDTQYF
NA	TRBV5-1	TRBJ2-3	NA	TGCGCCAGCAGCTTGTGGGCGGGAAGCACAGATACGCAGTATTTT	CASSLWAGSTDTQYF
TRBD1	TRBV5-4	TRBJ1-2	NA	TGTGCCAGCAGTTTGGGACAGGGCGGGGGGAGACTGGGCTACACCTTC	CASSLGQGGGRLGYTF
TRBD1	TRBV5-8	TRBJ1-5	NA	TGTGCCAGCACCGACCCGGACAGGGCCCTCTGGAAGCCCCAGCATTTT	CASTDPDRALWKPQHF
NA	TRBV29-1	TRBJ1-2	NA	TGCAGCGCCACAGGGTTTAACTATGGCTACACCTTC	CSATGFNYGYTF
TRBD1	TRBV23-1	TRBJ1-4	NA	TGCGCCAGCAGCCCACAGGGGGTACGTGAAAAACTGTTTTTT	CASSPQGVREKLFF
TRBD1	TRBV5-1	TRBJ1-1	once	TGCGCCAGCAGCTTCGGGACAGGGGTCGACACTGAAGCTTTCTTT	CASSFGTGVDTEAFF
NA	TRBV28	TRBJ1-2	NA	TGTGCCAGCAGTCGACAGGACCGAGACTCCTATGGCTACACCTTC	CASSRQDRDSYGYTF
NA	TRBV28	TRBJ2-3	NA	TGTGCCAGCAGTTACTCGTGGGAGATAACAGATACGCAGTATTTT	CASSYSWEITDTQYF
NA	TRBV19	TRBJ2-2	NA	TGTGCCAGTAGTATGGTGTCGGGGGCCGGGGAGCTGTTTTTT	CASSMVSGAGELFF
NA	TRBV27	TRBJ1-2	NA	TGTGCCAGCAGTTTTGGGGCTGGTAACTATGGCTACACCTTC	CASSFGAGNYGYTF
TRBD2	TRBV7-9	TRBJ2-1	NA	TGTGCCAGCACCACGGGGAGGGAGAATGAGCAGTTCTTC	CASTTGRENEQFF
TRBD1	TRBV5-1	TRBJ2-7	NA	TGCGCCAGCAGCCCAGGGGACAGGGCGTACGAGCAGTACTTC	CASSPGDRAYEQYF
TRBD2	TRBV5-1	TRBJ2-5	NA	TGCGCCAGCAGCTTACTAGCGGGGGGGAAGTACCAAGAGACCCAGTACTTC	CASSLLAGGKYQETQYF
NA	TRBV5-1	TRBJ2-7	once	TGCGCCAGCAGCCCGAGCCTCACCTCAGGGGAGCAGTACTTC	CASSPSLTSGEQYF
NA	TRBV13	TRBJ1-1	NA	TGTGCCAGCAGCTTGGGAGAGAATTGGGCAGAACTTCTGGGAGCTTTCTTT	CASSLGENWAELLGAFF
NA	TRBV7-8	TRBJ2-7	NA	TGTGCCAGCAGCTTAGCGGGGGGGCTCGAGCAGTACTTC	CASSLAGGLEQYF